A selection of T cell receptor beta chains follows, all from one sample in a study of post-analysis software for immune sequencing data. TCRdb reprocessed the PCR reads with MiXCR, giving one entry per CDR3 protein. The table lists roughly 700,000 distinct CDR3 sequences, about 27% of them singletons. Sequenced input: blood. The receptors derive from a girl aged 5-17 years with multiple sclerosis. CDR3s include the opening cysteine and the closing phenylalanine or tryptophan. A D gene is named only where the DNA matches it firmly. The size entry is marked missing in some rows and otherwise reads once, few, many or a size class.

17 | TRBJ2-4 | TRBD2 | TRBV5-8 | few | CASSFIGLATAKNIQYF | TGTGCCAGCAGCTTCATAGGACTAGCGACAGCCAAAAACATTCAGTACTTC
16 | TRBJ2-6 | NA | TRBV2 | NA | CASSDLRGSGANVLTF | TGTGCCAGCAGCGACCTCAGGGGCAGTGGGGCCAACGTCCTGACTTTC
14 | TRBJ1-2 | NA | TRBV12-3/TRBV12-4 | NA | CASSLRGANYGYTF | TGTGCCAGCAGTCTCCGGGGGGCTAACTATGGCTACACCTTC
15 | TRBJ1-5 | TRBD1 | TRBV20-1 | few | CSARERQGRGQPQHF | TGCAGTGCTAGAGAGCGACAGGGGCGAGGTCAGCCCCAGCATTTT
15 | TRBJ1-2 | TRBD1 | TRBV12-3/TRBV12-4 | NA | CASNHPGQGKDGYTF | TGTGCCAGCAATCACCCGGGACAGGGGAAGGATGGCTACACCTTC
15 | TRBJ2-1 | TRBD1 | TRBV4-3 | few | CASSHQQGALSEQFF | TGCGCCAGCAGCCACCAACAGGGGGCGCTGAGTGAGCAGTTCTTC
17 | TRBJ2-3 | NA | TRBV5-1 | NA | CASSLAVGAGSTDTQYF | TGCGCCAGCAGCTTGGCCGTCGGGGCAGGAAGCACAGATACGCAGTATTTT
14 | TRBJ2-1 | NA | TRBV5-4 | NA | CASSPGATYNEQFF | TGTGCCAGCAGCCCCGGGGCTACCTACAATGAGCAGTTCTTC
16 | TRBJ1-2 | NA | TRBV12-3/TRBV12-4 | few | CASSLKAGQGIYGYTF | TGTGCCAGCAGTTTGAAGGCAGGACAAGGAATCTATGGCTACACCTTC
12 | TRBJ2-7 | NA | TRBV6-5 | few | CASSRGYHEQYF | TGTGCCAGCTCCAGGGGTTACCACGAGCAGTACTTC
19 | TRBJ2-7 | NA | TRBV29-1 | NA | CSVEDRRGAGGTSSYEQYF | TGCAGCGTTGAAGATCGTAGGGGGGCAGGGGGTACGAGCTCCTACGAGCAGTACTTC
14 | TRBJ2-2 | NA | TRBV5-5 | NA | CASSRVAGTGELFF | TGTGCCAGCAGCCGCGTCGCGGGGACCGGGGAGCTGTTTTTT
16 | TRBJ2-1 | TRBD2 | TRBV6-5 | NA | CASSPQRGGGYNEQFF | TGTGCCAGCAGTCCCCAGCGCGGGGGAGGCTACAATGAGCAGTTCTTC
13 | TRBJ2-7 | TRBD2 | TRBV20-1 | NA | CSAPGLGLYEQYF | TGCAGTGCTCCGGGACTAGGTTTATACGAGCAGTACTTC
19 | TRBJ2-7 | TRBD2 | TRBV12-3/TRBV12-4 | NA | CASSASGLAGVPFGYEQYF | TGTGCCAGCAGTGCCTCGGGACTAGCGGGAGTCCCCTTTGGATACGAGCAGTACTTC
14 | TRBJ2-7 | TRBD2 | TRBV20-1 | NA | CSARDLAGGGEQYF | TGCAGTGCTAGAGATCTGGCGGGAGGGGGGGAGCAGTACTTC